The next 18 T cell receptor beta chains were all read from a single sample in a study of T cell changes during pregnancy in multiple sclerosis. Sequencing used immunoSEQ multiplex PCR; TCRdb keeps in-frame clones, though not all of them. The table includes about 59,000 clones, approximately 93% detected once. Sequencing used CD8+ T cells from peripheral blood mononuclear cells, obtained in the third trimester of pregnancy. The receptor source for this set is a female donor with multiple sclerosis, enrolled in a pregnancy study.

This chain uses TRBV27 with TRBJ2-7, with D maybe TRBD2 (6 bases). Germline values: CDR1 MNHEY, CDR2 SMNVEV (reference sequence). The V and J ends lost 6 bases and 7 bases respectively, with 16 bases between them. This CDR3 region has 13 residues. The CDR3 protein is CASSPGLRREQYF. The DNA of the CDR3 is TGTGCCAGCAGCCCGGGACTCCGGAGGGAGCAGTACTTC.

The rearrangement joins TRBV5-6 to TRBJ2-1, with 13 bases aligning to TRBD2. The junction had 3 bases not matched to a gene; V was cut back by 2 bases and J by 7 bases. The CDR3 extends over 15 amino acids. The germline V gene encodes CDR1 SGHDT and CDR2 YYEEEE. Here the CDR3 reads CASSFVLAGGNEQFF. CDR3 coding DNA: TGTGCCAGCAGCTTCGTACTAGCGGGAGGGAATGAGCAGTTCTTC.

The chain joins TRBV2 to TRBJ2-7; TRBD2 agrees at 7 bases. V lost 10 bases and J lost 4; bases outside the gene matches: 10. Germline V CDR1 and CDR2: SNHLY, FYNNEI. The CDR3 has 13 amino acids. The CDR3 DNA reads TGTGCCATGTTAGCGGGTGATCTTTACGAGCAGTACTTC. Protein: CAMLAGDLYEQYF.

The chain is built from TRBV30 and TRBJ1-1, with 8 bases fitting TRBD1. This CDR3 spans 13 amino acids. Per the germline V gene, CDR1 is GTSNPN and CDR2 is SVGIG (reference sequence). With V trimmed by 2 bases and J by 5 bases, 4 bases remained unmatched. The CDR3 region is CAWSSGGATEAFF. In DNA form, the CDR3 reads TGTGCCTGGAGTTCAGGGGGCGCGACTGAAGCTTTCTTT. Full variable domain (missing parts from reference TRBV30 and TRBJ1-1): SQTIHQWPATLVQPVGSPLSLECTVEGTSNPNLYWYRQAAGRGLQLLFYSVGIGQISSEVPQNLSASRPQDRQFILSSKKLLLSDSGFYLCAWSSGGATEAFFGQGTRLTVV.

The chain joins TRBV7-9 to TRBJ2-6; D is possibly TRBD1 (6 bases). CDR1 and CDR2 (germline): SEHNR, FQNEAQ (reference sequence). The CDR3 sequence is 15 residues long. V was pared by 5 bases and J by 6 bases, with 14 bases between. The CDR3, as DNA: TGTGCCAGCAGCGGAGAGGGACACCCGGCCAACGTCCTGACTTTC. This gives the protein CASSGEGHPANVLTF.

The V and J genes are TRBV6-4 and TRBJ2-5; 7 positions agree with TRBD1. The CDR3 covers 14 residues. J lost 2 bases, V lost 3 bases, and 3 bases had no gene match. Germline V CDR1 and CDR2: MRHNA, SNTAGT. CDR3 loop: CASSERGQQETQYF. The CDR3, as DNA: TGTGCCAGCAGTGAAAGGGGACAGCAAGAGACCCAGTACTTC.

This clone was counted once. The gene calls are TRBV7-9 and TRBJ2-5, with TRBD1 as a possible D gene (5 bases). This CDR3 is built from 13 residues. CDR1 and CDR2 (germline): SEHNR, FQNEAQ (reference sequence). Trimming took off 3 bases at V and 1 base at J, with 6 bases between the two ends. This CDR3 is CASSFDSQETQYF. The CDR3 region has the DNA TGTGCCAGCAGCTTCGACAGCCAAGAGACCCAGTACTTC.

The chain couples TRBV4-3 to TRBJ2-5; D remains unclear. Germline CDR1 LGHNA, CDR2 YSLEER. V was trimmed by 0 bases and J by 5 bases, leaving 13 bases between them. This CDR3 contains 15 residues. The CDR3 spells CASSQDGEAYETQYF. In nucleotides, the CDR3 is TGCGCCAGCAGCCAAGATGGAGAGGCCTATGAGACCCAGTACTTC.

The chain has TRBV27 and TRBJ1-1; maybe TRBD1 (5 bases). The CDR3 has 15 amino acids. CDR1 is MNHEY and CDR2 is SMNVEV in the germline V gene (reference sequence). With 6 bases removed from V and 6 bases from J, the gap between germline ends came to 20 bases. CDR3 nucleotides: TGTGCCAGCAGGAGCGGGGCTCCGGGGTCGGCTGAAGCTTTCTTT. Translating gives CASRSGAPGSAEAFF.

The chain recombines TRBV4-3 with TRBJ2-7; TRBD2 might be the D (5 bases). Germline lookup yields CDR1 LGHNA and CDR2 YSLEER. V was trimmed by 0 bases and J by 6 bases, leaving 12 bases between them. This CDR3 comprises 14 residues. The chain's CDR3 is CASSQDRSRAEQYF. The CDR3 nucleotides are TGCGCCAGCAGCCAAGATCGATCGAGGGCCGAGCAGTACTTC.

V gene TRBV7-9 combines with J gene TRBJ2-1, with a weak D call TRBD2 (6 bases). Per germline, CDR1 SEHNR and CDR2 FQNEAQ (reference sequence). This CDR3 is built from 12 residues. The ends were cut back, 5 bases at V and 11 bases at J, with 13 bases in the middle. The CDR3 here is CASSAPGDQQFF. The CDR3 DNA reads TGTGCCAGCAGCGCCCCGGGGGACCAGCAGTTCTTC.

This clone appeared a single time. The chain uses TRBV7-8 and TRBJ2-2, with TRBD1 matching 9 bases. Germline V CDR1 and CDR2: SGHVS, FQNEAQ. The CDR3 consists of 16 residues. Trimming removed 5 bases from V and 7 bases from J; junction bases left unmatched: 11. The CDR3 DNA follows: TGTGCCAGCAGCCTATTTGGGGACAGGGCGGGCGGGGAGCTGTTTTTT. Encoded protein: CASSLFGDRAGGELFF.

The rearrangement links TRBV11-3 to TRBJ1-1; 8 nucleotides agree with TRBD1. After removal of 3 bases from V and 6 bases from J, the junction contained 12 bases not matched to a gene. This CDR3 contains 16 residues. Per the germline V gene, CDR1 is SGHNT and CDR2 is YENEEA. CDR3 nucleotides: TGTGCCAGCAGCTTGGGCTGGACAGGGATTGACGCTGAAGCTTTCTTT. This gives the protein CASSLGWTGIDAEAFF. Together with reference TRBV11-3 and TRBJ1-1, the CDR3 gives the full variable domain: EAGVVQSPRYKIIEKKQPVAFWCNPISGHNTLYWYLQNLGQGPELLIRYENEEAVDDSQLPKDRFSAERLKGVDSTLKIQPAELGDSAVYLCASSLGWTGIDAEAFFGQGTRLTVV.

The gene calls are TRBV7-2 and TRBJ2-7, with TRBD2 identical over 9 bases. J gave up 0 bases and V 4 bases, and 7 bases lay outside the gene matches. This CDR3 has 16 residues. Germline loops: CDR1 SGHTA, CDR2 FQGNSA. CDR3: CASSWTSVQSSYEQYF. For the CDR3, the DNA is TGTGCCAGCAGCTGGACTAGCGTCCAGAGCTCCTACGAGCAGTACTTC.

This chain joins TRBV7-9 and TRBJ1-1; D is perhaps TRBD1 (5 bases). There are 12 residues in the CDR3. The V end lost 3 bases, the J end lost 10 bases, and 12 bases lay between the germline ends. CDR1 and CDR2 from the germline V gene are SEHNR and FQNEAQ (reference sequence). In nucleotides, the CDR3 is TGTGCCAGCAGCTTCGTTTCGGGGGGAGCTTTCTTT. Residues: CASSFVSGGAFF.

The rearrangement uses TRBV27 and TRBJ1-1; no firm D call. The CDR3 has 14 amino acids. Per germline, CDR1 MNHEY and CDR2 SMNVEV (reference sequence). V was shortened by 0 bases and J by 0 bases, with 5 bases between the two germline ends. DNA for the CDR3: TGTGCCAGCAGTTTATCCCCAATGAACACTGAAGCTTTCTTT. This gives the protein CASSLSPMNTEAFF.

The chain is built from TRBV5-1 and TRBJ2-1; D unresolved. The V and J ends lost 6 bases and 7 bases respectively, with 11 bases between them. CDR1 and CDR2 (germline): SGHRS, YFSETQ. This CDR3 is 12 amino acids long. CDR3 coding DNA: TGCGCCAGCACCTCTGAGAGGAATGAGCAGTTCTTC. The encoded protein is CASTSERNEQFF.

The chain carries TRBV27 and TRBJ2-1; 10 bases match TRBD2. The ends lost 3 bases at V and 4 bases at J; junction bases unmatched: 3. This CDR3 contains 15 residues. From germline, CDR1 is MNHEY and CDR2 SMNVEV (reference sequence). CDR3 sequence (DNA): TGTGCCAGCAGTTTCGGACTAGCGGTGTACAATGAGCAGTTCTTC. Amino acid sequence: CASSFGLAVYNEQFF.